The entry that follows covers one T cell receptor (beta chain) sequence. This clone was found once. Its binding antigen is unknown. The input lacks base qualities; no much larger clone sits a single base away. The immunoSEQ Assay, a bias-controlled multiplex PCR, was used to amplify TCRbeta CDR3 regions from genomic DNA. In the authors' own workflow: Nucleated cell counts per sample were estimated from amplification of reference gene primers within the assay. Sequence reads were collapsed and filtered to measure the absolute abundance of every unique TCRbeta CDR3 rearrangement. For each sample, productive Simpson clonality was calculated by taking the square root of Simpson's diversity index across productive rearrangements. As stored in TCRdb, this immuneACCESS dataset retains in-frame rearrangements with V and J assigned. A fraction of the clones does not appear; measured against another copy, unresolved V genes explain less than half of the discrepancy, and the remainder lacks a known reason. The V and J calls and clone size come from that table; D and trimming were worked out from the DNA. The sample yields about 300,000 clones; approximately 83% were counted once. Jointly, the top ten make up under 2.5% of the sample.

The data were taken from a study of blood T cell repertoires in COVID-19 (dated by TCRdb to about 2020). Regarding the study in general: Collaborator samples came from the United States, Italy and Spain and covered acute and convalescent phases of COVID-19. The material from the prospective study consisted of cDNA or gDNA derived from T cells, B-cell-depleted T cells, or PBMCs. Deeply sampled blood TCRbeta repertoires from subjects exposed to, actively infected with, or recovered from COVID-19 were included in the dataset. The repertoires were made available in a free public database intended to serve as a resource for research on the immune response to SARS-CoV-2. Samples came from the ongoing ImmuneRACE study (first 160 participants) plus 1,254 subjects from 6 global collaborators. Sample metadata almost always included a de-identified subject ID, COVID-19 status, age in years and sex. Where HLA class I and class II types were available, the types were taken from metadata supplied by the sample provider, not from assay-based typing.

Study-wide conclusions, independent of this receptor: The amount of clinical and demographic metadata varied by source and participant and was provided uncurated.

As encoded in the germline V gene, CDR1 is SNHLY while CDR2 is FYNNEI. Spanning cysteine to phenylalanine, the CDR3 consists of 13 amino acids. Only the CDR3 DNA is retained, 39 bases long and in frame from the first base. V is shortened by 7 bases, J by 0 bases, and the region joining them spans 9 bases. Enrolling through a virtual design, the prospective study's participants ranged in age from roughly 18 to 90 years and lived across roughly 23 United States geographic areas. Cohort assignment in the prospective study relied on participant-reported clinical history from a screening survey and a study questionnaire. For ImmuneRACE Cohort 3, a participant was defined as recovered based on two consecutive negative NP/OP PCR tests, clearance by a healthcare professional, or resolution of symptoms. Mobile phlebotomists in the prospective study collected whole blood, serum and a nasopharyngeal or oropharyngeal swab from every participant. Prospective study participants could optionally give additional blood draws and questionnaires over an approximately 2-month period. Before DNA extraction, blood samples from the prospective study were shipped at room temperature or frozen.

The receptor comes from a man aged 30 to 45 who had recovered from COVID-19. This sequence uses TRBV2 and TRBJ1-1; confidence is insufficient to name the D gene. Sequenced: PBMCs or T cells enriched from blood (not recorded which). The CDR3 protein is CASILVLNTEAFF. Read as DNA, the sequence is TGTGCCAGCATACTGGTGTTGAACACTGAAGCTTTCTTT.